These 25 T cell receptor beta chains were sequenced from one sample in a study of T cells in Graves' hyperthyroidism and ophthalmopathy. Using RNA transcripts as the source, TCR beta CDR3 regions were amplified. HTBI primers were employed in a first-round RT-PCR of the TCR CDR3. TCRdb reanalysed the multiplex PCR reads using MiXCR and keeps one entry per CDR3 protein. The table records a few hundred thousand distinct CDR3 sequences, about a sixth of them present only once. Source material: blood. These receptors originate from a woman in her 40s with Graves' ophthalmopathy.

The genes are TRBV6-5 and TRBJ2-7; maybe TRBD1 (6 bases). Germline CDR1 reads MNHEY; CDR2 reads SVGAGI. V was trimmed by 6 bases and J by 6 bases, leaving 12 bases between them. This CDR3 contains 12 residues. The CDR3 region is CASSDTGTEQYF. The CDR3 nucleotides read TGTGCCAGCAGCGATACAGGGACCGAGCAGTACTTC.

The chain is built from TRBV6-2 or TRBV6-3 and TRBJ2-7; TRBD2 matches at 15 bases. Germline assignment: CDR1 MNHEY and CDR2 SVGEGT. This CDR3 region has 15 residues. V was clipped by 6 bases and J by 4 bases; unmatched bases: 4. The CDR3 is CASRGLAGGPYEQYF. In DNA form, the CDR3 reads TGTGCCAGCAGAGGACTAGCGGGGGGGCCGTACGAGCAGTACTTC.

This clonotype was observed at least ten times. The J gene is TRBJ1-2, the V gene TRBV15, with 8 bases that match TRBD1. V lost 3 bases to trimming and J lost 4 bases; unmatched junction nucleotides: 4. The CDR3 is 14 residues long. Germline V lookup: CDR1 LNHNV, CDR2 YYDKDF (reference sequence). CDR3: CATSSLQGGYGYTF. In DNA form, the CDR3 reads TGTGCCACCAGCAGCTTACAGGGGGGCTATGGCTACACCTTC.

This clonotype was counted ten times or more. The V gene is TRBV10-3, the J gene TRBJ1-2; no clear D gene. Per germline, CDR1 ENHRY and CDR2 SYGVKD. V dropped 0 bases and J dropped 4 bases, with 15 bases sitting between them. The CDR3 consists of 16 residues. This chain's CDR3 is CAISESGEGRSYGYTF. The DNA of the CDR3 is TGTGCCATCAGTGAGTCGGGCGAGGGCAGGAGCTATGGCTACACCTTC.

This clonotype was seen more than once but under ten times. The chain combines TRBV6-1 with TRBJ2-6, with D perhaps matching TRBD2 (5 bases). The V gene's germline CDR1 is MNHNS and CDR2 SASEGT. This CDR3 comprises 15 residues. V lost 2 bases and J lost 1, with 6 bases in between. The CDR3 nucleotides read TGTGCCAGCAGTGAACGGGGATCTGGGGCCAACGTCCTGACTTTC. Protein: CASSERGSGANVLTF.

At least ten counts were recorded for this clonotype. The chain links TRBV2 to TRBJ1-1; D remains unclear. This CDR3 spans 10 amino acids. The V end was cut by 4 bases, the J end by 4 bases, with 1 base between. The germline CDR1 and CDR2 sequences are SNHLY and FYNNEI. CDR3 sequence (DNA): TGTGCCAGCAGTGCCACTGAAGCTTTCTTT. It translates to CASSATEAFF.

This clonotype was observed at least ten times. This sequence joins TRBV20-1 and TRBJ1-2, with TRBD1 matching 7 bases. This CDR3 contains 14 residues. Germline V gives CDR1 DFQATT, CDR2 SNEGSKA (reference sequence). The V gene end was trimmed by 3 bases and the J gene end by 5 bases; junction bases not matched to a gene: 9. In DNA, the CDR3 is TGCAGTGCTAGCGAGGGACAGAAATATTATGGCTACACCTTC. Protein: CSASEGQKYYGYTF.

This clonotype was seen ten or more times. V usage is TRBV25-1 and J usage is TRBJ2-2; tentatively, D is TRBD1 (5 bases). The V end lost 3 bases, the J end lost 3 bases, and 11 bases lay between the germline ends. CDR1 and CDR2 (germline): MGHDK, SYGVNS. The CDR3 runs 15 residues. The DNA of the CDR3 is TGTGCCAGCAGTGAGGCTGGGGCGCACACCGGGGAGCTGTTTTTT. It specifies CASSEAGAHTGELFF.

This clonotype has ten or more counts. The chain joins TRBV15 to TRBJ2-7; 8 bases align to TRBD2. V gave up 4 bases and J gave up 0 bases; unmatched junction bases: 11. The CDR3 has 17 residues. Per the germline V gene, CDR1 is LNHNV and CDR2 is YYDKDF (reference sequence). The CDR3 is CATSNRGGETNSYEQYF. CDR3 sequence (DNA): TGTGCCACCAGCAACCGGGGGGGAGAAACAAACTCCTACGAGCAGTACTTC.

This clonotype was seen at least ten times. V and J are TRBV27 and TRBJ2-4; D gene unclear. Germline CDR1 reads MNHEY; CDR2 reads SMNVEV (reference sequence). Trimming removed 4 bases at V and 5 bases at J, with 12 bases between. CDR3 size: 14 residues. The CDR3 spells CASSSIPGQNIQYF. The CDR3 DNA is TGTGCCAGCAGTTCCATTCCGGGTCAAAACATTCAGTACTTC.

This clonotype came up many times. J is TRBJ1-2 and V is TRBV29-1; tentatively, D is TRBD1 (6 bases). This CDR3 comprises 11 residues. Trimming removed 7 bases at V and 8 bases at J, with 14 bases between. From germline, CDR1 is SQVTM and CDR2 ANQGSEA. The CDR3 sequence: CSAAGVRGYTF. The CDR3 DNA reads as TGCAGCGCCGCAGGGGTTCGAGGCTACACCTTC.

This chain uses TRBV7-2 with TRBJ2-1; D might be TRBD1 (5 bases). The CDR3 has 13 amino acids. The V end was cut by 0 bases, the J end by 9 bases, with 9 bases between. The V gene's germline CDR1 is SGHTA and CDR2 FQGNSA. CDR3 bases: TGTGCCAGCAGCTTAGCGCAGGGCCCTGAGCAGTTCTTC. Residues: CASSLAQGPEQFF.

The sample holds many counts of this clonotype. For the CDR3, the DNA is TGTGCCAGCAGCCCCCACGGGGACGGTTCACCCCTCCACTTT. It specifies CASSPHGDGSPLHF. The chain links TRBV7-2 to TRBJ1-6, with TRBD1 as a possible D gene (5 bases). From germline, CDR1 is SGHTA and CDR2 FQGNSA. The germline V and J ends were trimmed by 5 bases and 9 bases, with 14 bases remaining between them. The CDR3 has 14 residues.

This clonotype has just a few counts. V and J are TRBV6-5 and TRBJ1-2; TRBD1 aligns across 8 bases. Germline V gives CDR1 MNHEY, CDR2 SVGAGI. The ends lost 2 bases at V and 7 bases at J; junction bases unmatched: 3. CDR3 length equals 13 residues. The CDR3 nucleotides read TGTGCCAGCAGTTACCGGGACAGGCGTGGCTACACCTTC. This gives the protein CASSYRDRRGYTF.

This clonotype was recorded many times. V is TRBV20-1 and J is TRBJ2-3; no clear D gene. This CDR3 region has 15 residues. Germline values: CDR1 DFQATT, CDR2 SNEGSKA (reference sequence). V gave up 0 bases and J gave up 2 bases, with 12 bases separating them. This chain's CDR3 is CSARDGREFTDTQYF. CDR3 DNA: TGCAGTGCTAGAGATGGTCGAGAATTCACAGATACGCAGTATTTT.

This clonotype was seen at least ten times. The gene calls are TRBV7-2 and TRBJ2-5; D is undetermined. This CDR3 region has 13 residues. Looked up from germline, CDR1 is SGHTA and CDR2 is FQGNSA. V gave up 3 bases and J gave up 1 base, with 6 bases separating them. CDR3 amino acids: CASSFRPQETQYF. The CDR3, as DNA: TGTGCCAGCAGCTTTCGCCCCCAAGAGACCCAGTACTTC.

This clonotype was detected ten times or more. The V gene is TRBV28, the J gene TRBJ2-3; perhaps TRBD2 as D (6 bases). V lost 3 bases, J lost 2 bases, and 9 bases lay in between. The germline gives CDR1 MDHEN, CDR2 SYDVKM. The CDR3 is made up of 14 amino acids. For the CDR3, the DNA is TGTGCCAGCAGTTTGGGACTGTTCACAGATACGCAGTATTTT. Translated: CASSLGLFTDTQYF.

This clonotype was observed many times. The chain's CDR3 is CASSPRTAGANVLTF. Written as DNA, the CDR3 is TGTGCCAGCAGCCCCCGGACAGCTGGGGCCAACGTCCTGACTTTC. The chain is built from TRBV7-2 and TRBJ2-6; possibly TRBD1 for D (6 bases). Germline values: CDR1 SGHTA, CDR2 FQGNSA. The CDR3 has 15 amino acids. Trimming shortened V by 5 bases and J by 2 bases, and 10 bases separated the two germline ends. Drawing the rest from reference TRBV7-2 and TRBJ2-6, the complete variable domain is GAGVSQSPSNKVTEKGKDVELRCDPISGHTALYWYRQSLGQGLEFLIYFQGNSAPDKSGLPSDRFSAERTGGSVSTLTIQRTQQEDSAVYLCASSPRTAGANVLTFGAGSRLTVL.

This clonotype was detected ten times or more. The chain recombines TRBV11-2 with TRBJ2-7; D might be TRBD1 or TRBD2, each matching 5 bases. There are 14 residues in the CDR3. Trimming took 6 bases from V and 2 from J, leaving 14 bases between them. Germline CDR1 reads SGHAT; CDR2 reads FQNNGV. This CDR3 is CASSFRDRPYEQYF. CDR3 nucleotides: TGTGCCAGCAGTTTCCGGGACCGACCCTACGAGCAGTACTTC.

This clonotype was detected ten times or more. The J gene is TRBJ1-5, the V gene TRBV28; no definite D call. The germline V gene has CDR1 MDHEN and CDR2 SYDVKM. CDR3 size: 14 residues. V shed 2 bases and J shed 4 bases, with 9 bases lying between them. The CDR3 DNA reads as TGTGCCAGCAGTTTACGTCTCCGTAATCAGCCCCAGCATTTT. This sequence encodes CASSLRLRNQPQHF.

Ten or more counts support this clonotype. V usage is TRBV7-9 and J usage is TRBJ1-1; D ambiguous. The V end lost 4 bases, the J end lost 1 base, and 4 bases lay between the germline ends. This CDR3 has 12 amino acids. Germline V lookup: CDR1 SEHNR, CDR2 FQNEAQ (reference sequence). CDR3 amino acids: CASSWENTEAFF. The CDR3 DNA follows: TGTGCCAGCAGCTGGGAGAACACTGAAGCTTTCTTT.

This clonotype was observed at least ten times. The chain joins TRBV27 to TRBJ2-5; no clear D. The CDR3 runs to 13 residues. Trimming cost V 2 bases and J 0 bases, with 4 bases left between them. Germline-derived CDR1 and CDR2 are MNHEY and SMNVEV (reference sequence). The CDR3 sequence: CASSLEYQETQYF. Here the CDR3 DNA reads TGTGCCAGCAGTTTAGAGTACCAAGAGACCCAGTACTTC.

For the CDR3, the DNA is TGTGCCAGCAGCCTCGGGGAGGCGGGACCCAAGCTGAACGAGCAGTACTTC. Amino acid sequence: CASSLGEAGPKLNEQYF. This chain connects TRBV12-3 or TRBV12-4 to TRBJ2-7; TRBD2 is a possible D gene (6 bases). The CDR3 is 17 residues long. Deletions cut 6 bases from V and 5 bases from J, with 26 bases between.

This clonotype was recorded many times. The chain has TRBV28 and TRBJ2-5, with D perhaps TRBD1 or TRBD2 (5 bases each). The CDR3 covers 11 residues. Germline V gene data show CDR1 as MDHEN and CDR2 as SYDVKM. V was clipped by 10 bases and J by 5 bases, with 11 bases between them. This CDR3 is CAIGERETQYF. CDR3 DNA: TGTGCCATAGGGGAGAGGGAGACCCAGTACTTC.

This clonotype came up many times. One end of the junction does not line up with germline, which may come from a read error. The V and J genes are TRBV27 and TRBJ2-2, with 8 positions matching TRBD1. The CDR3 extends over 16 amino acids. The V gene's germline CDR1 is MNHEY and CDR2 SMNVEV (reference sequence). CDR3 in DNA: TGTGCCAGCACTTTACGAAGACAGGGGTGGGCCGGGGAGCTGTTTTTT. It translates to CASTLRRQGWAGELFF.